Listed below are T cell receptor beta chains from one sample, sequenced in a study of blood T cell repertoires in COVID-19. Only in-frame clones appear in the TCRdb table, and some are missing; sequencing was by immunoSEQ multiplex PCR. Of 200,000 to 250,000 clones in the sample, roughly 84% were seen once. Sequencing used peripheral blood. These receptors were obtained from a woman in her twenties or thirties who had recovered from COVID-19. The CDR3 runs from the conserved cysteine through the conserved F or W. The D gene is left open where the match is weak. The size field is filled for only some rows; it gives once, few, many or a size class.

TRBV27	.	TRBJ1-1	.	TGTGCCAGCAGTTTAGGGTCGAACAGGAGGAACACTGAAGCTTTCTTT	CASSLGSNRRNTEAFF
TRBV28	.	TRBJ2-1	.	TGTGCCAGCAGACCCCCGTGGGACAGCGGGAGAGGGTTCTTC	CASRPPWDSGRGFF
TRBV20-1	many	TRBJ2-3	.	TGCAGTGCTAGTCACGGGAGAGGCACAGATACGCAGTATTTT	CSASHGRGTDTQYF
TRBV5-1	.	TRBJ2-7	TRBD1	TGCGCCAGCAGCTCCGGGACAGCCTCCTACGAGCAGTACTTC	CASSSGTASYEQYF
TRBV5-4	once	TRBJ2-7	TRBD2	TGTGCCAGCAGCTTGCTGGCAGCGGGATTATACGAGCAGTACTTC	CASSLLAAGLYEQYF
TRBV7-2	.	TRBJ2-7	TRBD1	TGTGCCAGCAGCTTAAAGGGACAGGGGTTGTACGAGCAGTACTTC	CASSLKGQGLYEQYF
TRBV7-3	once	TRBJ1-2	TRBD1	TGTGCCAGCAGCCCAGACAGGGACTATGGCTACACCTTC	CASSPDRDYGYTF
TRBV25-1	.	TRBJ2-1	TRBD2	TGTGCCATCCCCAAGAGGGCTAGCGGGTGTTACAATGAGCAGTTCTTC	CAIPKRASGCYNEQFF
TRBV28	.	TRBJ1-4	.	TGTGCCACCTATAATGAAAAACTGTTTTTT	CATYNEKLFF
TRBV27	.	TRBJ1-5	.	TGTGCCAGCAGTTCCCCAAATCAGCCCCAGCATTTT	CASSSPNQPQHF
TRBV5-4	.	TRBJ2-4	TRBD1	TGTGCCAGCAGCGCCGGGACAGGGGCTATACTAGCCAAAAACATTCAGTACTTC	CASSAGTGAILAKNIQYF
TRBV5-8	.	TRBJ1-5	.	TGTGCCAGCACCGATCCGGGACTGCGCAATCAGCCCCAGCATTTT	CASTDPGLRNQPQHF
TRBV28	.	TRBJ1-2	.	TGTGCCATCCTGAAGAGGAGGGGCTCAGTTAACTATGGCTACACCTTC	CAILKRRGSVNYGYTF
TRBV7-3	.	TRBJ2-3	TRBD1	TGTGCCAGCAGCTTAAACAGGGGACAAGATACGCAGTATTTT	CASSLNRGQDTQYF
TRBV7-6	.	TRBJ2-7	TRBD2	TGTGCCAGCAGCCCCAGGATCCGGACTAGCGGGAGGAACGAGCAGTACTTC	CASSPRIRTSGRNEQYF
TRBV5-1	.	TRBJ1-2	TRBD1	TGCGCCAGCAGTCCCGAGGGGGCGGTTAACTATGGCTACACCTTC	CASSPEGAVNYGYTF
TRBV6-6	.	TRBJ2-1	.	TGTGCCACACAGCGGCAGGGGTCCTACAATGAGCAGTTCTTC	CATQRQGSYNEQFF
TRBV5-1	.	TRBJ2-1	TRBD1	TGCGCCAGCAGCCTAGGACAGGGGACCAATGAGCAGTTCTTC	CASSLGQGTNEQFF
TRBV5-1	.	TRBJ1-2	.	TGCGCCAGCAGCGTAATCACAGGTGGAGCTAACTATGGCTACACCTTC	CASSVITGGANYGYTF
TRBV10-1	.	TRBJ2-7	.	TGCGCCAGCAGTGAGTCCAGGGTAGGAGAGCAGTACTTC	CASSESRVGEQYF
TRBV9	few	TRBJ2-1	TRBD2	TGTGCCAGCAGCTCTCGGACTAGCGGGACTAGAAATGAGCAGTTCTTC	CASSSRTSGTRNEQFF
TRBV5-4	.	TRBJ1-6	TRBD1	TGTGCCAGCAGCTTGCGGCAGGGGGCGAATTCACCCCTCCACTTT	CASSLRQGANSPLHF
TRBV21-1	.	TRBJ1-5	.	TGTGCCAGCAGCAAACCCTCCGACGGGGGGGCTTATCAGCCCCAGCATTTT	CASSKPSDGGAYQPQHF
TRBV3-1/TRBV3-2	.	TRBJ1-2	.	TGTGCCAGCAGCCAAGATAGCACACCAACTAACTATGGCTACACCTTC	CASSQDSTPTNYGYTF
TRBV28	.	TRBJ2-1	.	TGTGCCAGCAGTTCTAGCGCTAAGGTCCCGCACAATGAGCAGTTCTTC	CASSSSAKVPHNEQFF
TRBV11-2	once	TRBJ2-3	TRBD2	TGTGCCAGCAGCTCTCTAGCGGGAGCAGAGAATACGCAGTATTTT	CASSSLAGAENTQYF
TRBV4-1	once	TRBJ2-3	.	TGCGCCAGCAGCCAAGATTCCGGGAGTAGAACAGATACGCAGTATTTT	CASSQDSGSRTDTQYF
TRBV7-9	.	TRBJ2-4	TRBD1	TGTGCCAGCAGCCAAGTAGGGGGCGACGGGTTTAACATTCAGTACTTC	CASSQVGGDGFNIQYF
TRBV4-1	few	TRBJ2-7	TRBD1	TGCGCCAGCAGCTCACGGACAGGGGAGGCCTACGAGCAGTACTTC	CASSSRTGEAYEQYF
TRBV12-3/TRBV12-4	few	TRBJ1-5	.	TGTGCCAGCAGTTTACGGGATCAGCCCCAGCATTTT	CASSLRDQPQHF
TRBV28	.	TRBJ2-1	.	TGTCCCCCCGGTCCTAGCTCCTACAATGAGCAGTTCTTC	CPPGPSSYNEQFF
TRBV10-3	.	TRBJ1-5	.	TGTGCCATCAGTGACCCCGATTGGGCAGGCGCACGTCAGCCCCAGCATTTT	CAISDPDWAGARQPQHF
TRBV5-1	few	TRBJ2-7	.	TGCGCCAGCAGCGGGCCCTACGAGCAGTACTTC	CASSGPYEQYF
TRBV30	.	TRBJ1-2	.	TGTGCCTGGAGTGCAGGACCGGGGAATGGCTACACCTTC	CAWSAGPGNGYTF
TRBV27	.	TRBJ2-3	.	TGTGCCGGCAAACAGGGAAGGCCAGATACGCAGTATTTT	CAGKQGRPDTQYF
TRBV19	.	TRBJ1-5	.	TGTGCCAGTAGTATAGATTTGTCGGGGGGGAATCAGCCCCAGCATTTT	CASSIDLSGGNQPQHF
TRBV4-1	.	TRBJ2-1	TRBD2	TGCGCCAGCAGCCAAGTAGGTAGCGGGAGCGATGAGCAGTTCTTC	CASSQVGSGSDEQFF
TRBV6-5	.	TRBJ2-5	TRBD2	TGTGCCAGCAGTTTAACTAGCGGACCCCAAGAGACCCAGTACTTC	CASSLTSGPQETQYF
TRBV4-1	few	TRBJ1-6	TRBD1	TGCGCCAGCAGCCCCACCCGGACAGGGGGTTCACCCCTCCACTTT	CASSPTRTGGSPLHF
TRBV10-2	.	TRBJ2-1	TRBD2	TGCGCCAGCAGCCGGGGGTCTAGCGGGGTTAATGAGCAGTTCTTC	CASSRGSSGVNEQFF
TRBV6-4	.	TRBJ1-1	.	TGTGCCAGCAGCATGACAGGAAACACTGAAGCTTTCTTT	CASSMTGNTEAFF
TRBV5-1	few	TRBJ2-2	TRBD1	TGCGCCAGCAGCCCAGAGACAGGGAGCACCGGGGAGCTGTTTTTT	CASSPETGSTGELFF
TRBV19	.	TRBJ1-2	.	TGTGCCAGTACCTCACCAGATGGCTACACCTTC	CASTSPDGYTF
TRBV11-2	.	TRBJ1-4	.	TGTGCCAGCAGCTTATACCGGGAAAAACTGTTTTTT	CASSLYREKLFF
TRBV20-1	once	TRBJ2-1	.	TGCAGTGCTAGTTCTGCGGGAAGAGACAATGAGCAGTTCTTC	CSASSAGRDNEQFF
TRBV27	once	TRBJ2-5	TRBD2	TGTGCCAGCAGCCCCCTAGCGGGATACACAGAGACCCAGTACTTC	CASSPLAGYTETQYF
TRBV7-8	.	TRBJ1-5	.	TGTGCCAGCAGCCTTTTCGGGGGATCTCAGCCCCAGCATTTT	CASSLFGGSQPQHF
TRBV7-3	.	TRBJ1-1	.	TGTGCCAGCAGCTTAACTAAACAGGGGAACACTGAAGCTTTCTTT	CASSLTKQGNTEAFF
TRBV2	.	TRBJ1-6	.	TGTGCCAGCAGTGAGATTGAGGGTGAGCGTTCACCCCTCCACTTT	CASSEIEGERSPLHF
TRBV11-2	.	TRBJ2-1	TRBD2	TGTGCCAGCAGACGGCCGGGACTAGAGGGTGGGTGGCAGTTCTTC	CASRRPGLEGGWQFF
TRBV27	.	TRBJ2-7	TRBD1	TGTGCCAGCAGTACCGGGACAGGGGGCGAGTGGCAGTACTTC	CASSTGTGGEWQYF
TRBV19	.	TRBJ2-1	TRBD2	TGTGCCAGTAGTACTCTAGCGGGAGGGCAGTATGAGCAGTTCTTC	CASSTLAGGQYEQFF
TRBV27	.	TRBJ2-7	.	TGTGCCAGCAGTTTACAGGGGACGAAGGAGCAGTACTTC	CASSLQGTKEQYF
TRBV6-5	.	TRBJ2-7	.	TGTGCCAGCAGTTTCAGGGGGACTGGCTCCTACGAGCAGTACTTC	CASSFRGTGSYEQYF